This paragraph covers one T cell receptor (beta chain) sequence. What it binds is unknown. This record comes from a study of cytomegalovirus exposure and HLA in healthy donors. In the study overall: Membership in the Caucasian-associated ancestry cluster was found for 81% of almost 400 genotyped donors. Whole-study results and caveats: In a later analysis, CMV-associated beta chains were mostly HLA-associated, it appeared. One later analysis reportedly identified an Asian-associated ancestry cluster that showed fewer N-insertions than the approximately 700-donor mean. V- and J-gene trimming in TCR beta was tied to a missense DCLRE1C variant by an analysis performed later.

The PCR made use of 60 Vbeta and 13 Jbeta primers. This table comes from immunoSEQ multiplex PCR, and its TCRdb copy is limited to in-frame clones, with some not included. This sample's clone table lists around 70,000 clones. The material sequenced was PBMCs. The receptor's source is a female donor in good health and CMV-seropositive.

The CDR3 loop reads CASSRRVGTEEDEQFF. DNA of the CDR3: TGCGCCAGCAGCCGCCGAGTAGGGACAGAGGAGGATGAGCAGTTCTTC. The chain has TRBV4-3 and TRBJ2-1; 7 nucleotides line up with TRBD1. V was clipped by 4 bases and J by 8 bases; unmatched bases: 14. Germline V gene sequence: CDR1 LGHNA, CDR2 YSLEER. CDR3 length: 16 residues.